These 30 T cell receptor beta chains originate from one sample sequenced in a study of blood T cell repertoires in COVID-19. Generated by immunoSEQ multiplex PCR, the TCRdb table keeps only in-frame clones and is missing some. There are 300,000 or so clones in the sample; approximately 90% occur only once, and around 2.2% lies in the top ten. The sample comprised peripheral blood. These receptors all stem from a woman aged 25 to 45 with COVID-19, enrolled during active disease.

CDR3 loop: CSVEDEAVLDGTQYF. Here the CDR3 DNA reads TGCAGCGTTGAAGATGAAGCGGTACTTGATGGGACCCAGTACTTC. This sequence joins TRBV29-1 and TRBJ2-5; D might be TRBD2 (5 bases). The germline V gene has CDR1 SQVTM and CDR2 ANQGSEA. The CDR3 sequence is 15 residues long. The V and J ends lost 0 bases and 7 bases respectively, with 18 bases between them.

Only a few counts were recorded for this clone. The rearrangement links TRBV7-9 to TRBJ2-1, with 13 bases lining up with TRBD2. The CDR3 consists of 16 residues. Losses at the gene ends were 5 bases for V and 9 bases for J; bases not matched to a gene: 10. CDR1 is SEHNR, CDR2 FQNEAQ, per germline (reference sequence). CDR3 sequence (DNA): TGTGCCAGCAGCCAAGGAGGACTAGCGGGAGCGGGTGAGCAGTTCTTC. It codes for CASSQGGLAGAGEQFF.

The chain joins TRBV2 to TRBJ1-1; 7 nucleotides align to TRBD1. V shed 5 bases and J 11 bases; nucleotides not matched to a gene: 5. The CDR3 extends over 11 amino acids. CDR1 is SNHLY and CDR2 is FYNNEI in the germline V gene. CDR3 sequence (DNA): TGTGCCAGCAGTAGGACAGGTTCGGCTTTCTTT. Residues: CASSRTGSAFF.

This chain links TRBV10-1 with TRBJ1-6; D is uncertain. The CDR3 loop spans 14 amino acids. Germline lookup yields CDR1 WNHNN and CDR2 SYGVQD (reference sequence). V lost 4 bases and J 5 bases, leaving 9 bases between the germline ends. CDR3 residues: CASSGNSDNSPLHF. DNA for the CDR3: TGCGCCAGCAGTGGGAACAGTGATAATTCACCCCTCCACTTT.

The chain employs TRBV27 and TRBJ1-4; possible D gene TRBD1, 6 bases. The length of the CDR3 is 14 residues. Looked up from germline, CDR1 is MNHEY and CDR2 is SMNVEV (reference sequence). V shed 2 bases and J shed 8 bases, with 12 bases lying between them. CDR3 DNA sequence: TGTGCCAGCAGTTTAACGGGGGGCGGGGAAAAACTGTTTTTT. Residues: CASSLTGGGEKLFF.

This sequence joins TRBV5-1 and TRBJ1-3; the D gene is possibly TRBD1 (5 bases). Trimming cost V 1 base and J 0 bases, with 11 bases left between them. This CDR3 spans 16 amino acids. CDR1 is SGHRS, CDR2 YFSETQ, per germline. The CDR3 sequence is CASSLKGPYSGNTIYF. The DNA of the CDR3 is TGCGCCAGCAGCTTGAAGGGGCCTTACTCTGGAAACACCATATATTTT.

V usage is TRBV29-1 and J usage is TRBJ2-1, with 12 nucleotides matching TRBD2. CDR3 length: 14 amino acids. Germline V lookup: CDR1 SQVTM, CDR2 ANQGSEA. V was clipped by 6 bases and J by 6 bases; unmatched bases: 6. CDR3 protein: CSVVGLAGSNEQFF. CDR3 nucleotides: TGCAGCGTCGTCGGACTAGCGGGATCCAATGAGCAGTTCTTC.

The V gene is TRBV10-2, the J gene TRBJ2-1; TRBD1 agrees at 8 bases. Per germline, CDR1 WSHSY and CDR2 SAAADI. The junction had 3 bases not matched to a gene; V was cut back by 5 bases and J by 3 bases. There are 14 residues in the CDR3. CDR3 in amino acids: CASSRDRNYNEQFF. CDR3 nucleotide sequence: TGCGCCAGCAGTCGGGACAGGAACTACAATGAGCAGTTCTTC.

The J gene is TRBJ1-2, the V gene TRBV28, with D perhaps TRBD1 (5 bases). Germline loops: CDR1 MDHEN, CDR2 SYDVKM. Trimming removed 8 bases from V and 6 bases from J, with 7 bases in between. This CDR3 spans 10 amino acids. The CDR3 nucleotides read TGTGCCAGCGGGGGGGATGGCTACACCTTC. It specifies CASGGDGYTF.

The chain joins TRBV24-1 to TRBJ2-1; 7 bases are shared with TRBD1. From germline, CDR1 is KGHDR and CDR2 SFDVKD. Losses at the gene ends were 2 bases for V and 6 bases for J; bases not matched to a gene: 3. This CDR3 spans 14 amino acids. The CDR3 nucleotides are TGTGCCACCAGTGATTATAGGGACAGCAATGAGCAGTTCTTC. Encoded protein: CATSDYRDSNEQFF.

The rearrangement joins TRBV15 to TRBJ2-7; the match to TRBD2 covers 7 bases. The CDR3 is 17 residues long. Trimming cost V 2 bases and J 1 base; bases outside gene matches: 11. CDR1 and CDR2 (germline): LNHNV, YYDKDF (reference sequence). DNA of the CDR3: TGTGCCACCAGCAGACTCCTGCAGTGGGGGGGGTCCTACGAGCAGTACTTC. As protein: CATSRLLQWGGSYEQYF.

On this clone: The same CDR3 can be traced to other DNA sequences in this sample. CDR3 sequence (DNA): TGCGCCAGCAGCCTAACAGGTCAGAACACTGAAGCTTTCTTT. Protein product: CASSLTGQNTEAFF. V usage is TRBV5-1 and J usage is TRBJ1-1; D may be TRBD1 (5 bases). In germline, CDR1 is SGHRS, CDR2 YFSETQ. Trimming took off 4 bases at V and 1 base at J, with 11 bases between the two ends. CDR3 size: 14 residues.

This chain uses TRBV5-6 with TRBJ2-7, with a weak D call TRBD1 (6 bases). This CDR3 has 14 residues. Germline V gene lookup returns CDR1 SGHDT and CDR2 YYEEEE. V dropped 4 bases and J dropped 6 bases, with 17 bases sitting between them. The CDR3 reads CASSPQGLVGEQYF. The CDR3 DNA reads TGTGCCAGCAGCCCACAGGGCCTAGTGGGCGAGCAGTACTTC.

This chain joins TRBV6-6 and TRBJ2-7; a possible D gene is TRBD2 (5 bases). Germline loops: CDR1 MNHNY, CDR2 SVGAGI (reference sequence). The CDR3 loop spans 14 amino acids. Trimming removed 5 bases from V and 4 bases from J, with 15 bases in between. Written as DNA, the CDR3 is TGTGCCAGCAGTCCCGGGATACTAGGGTACGAGCAGTACTTC. Translated: CASSPGILGYEQYF.

This clone was counted once. This rearrangement joins TRBV28 to TRBJ1-1; TRBD1 is a possible D gene (6 bases). The V end lost 3 bases, the J end lost 4 bases, and 9 bases lay between the germline ends. CDR1 is MDHEN and CDR2 is SYDVKM in the germline V gene. The CDR3 covers 13 residues. CDR3 region: CASSFADSTEAFF. The CDR3 coding sequence is TGTGCCAGCAGTTTCGCGGACAGCACTGAAGCTTTCTTT.

The V gene is TRBV30, the J gene TRBJ1-4, with D possibly matching TRBD1 (6 bases). CDR1 and CDR2 (germline): GTSNPN, SVGIG (reference sequence). Trimming took 1 base from V and 8 from J, leaving 8 bases between them. CDR3 length: 12 residues. CDR3 loop: CAWSAGTEKLFF. Written as DNA, the CDR3 is TGTGCCTGGAGTGCGGGGACAGAAAAACTGTTTTTT.

The chain links TRBV5-8 to TRBJ1-2; D not certain. This CDR3 region has 13 residues. Germline CDR1 and CDR2: SGHTS and YDEGEE. V was clipped by 2 bases and J by 0 bases, with 5 bases between them. The CDR3 nucleotides are TGTGCCAGCAGCTTTGGAGCTAACTATGGCTACACCTTC. This sequence encodes CASSFGANYGYTF.

This clone appeared a few times. The chain employs TRBV12-3 or TRBV12-4 and TRBJ1-1; D might be TRBD1 (6 bases). Trimming shortened V by 4 bases and J by 5 bases, and 8 bases separated the two germline ends. This CDR3 is built from 12 residues. This chain's CDR3 is CASSSGETEAFF. DNA of the CDR3: TGTGCCAGCAGTTCAGGGGAGACTGAAGCTTTCTTT.

The chain recombines TRBV15 with TRBJ1-2; D possibly corresponds to TRBD1 (5 bases). V was pared by 0 bases and J by 4 bases, with 12 bases between. This CDR3 has 15 amino acids. Germline V gene lookup returns CDR1 LNHNV and CDR2 YYDKDF (reference sequence). The CDR3 here is CATSREGRVSYGYTF. The CDR3 DNA reads as TGTGCCACCAGCAGAGAGGGCAGGGTGAGCTATGGCTACACCTTC. Filled out from reference TRBV15 and TRBJ1-2, the complete variable domain reads DAMVIQNPRYQVTQFGKPVTLSCSQTLNHNVMYWYQQKSSQAPKLLFHYYDKDFNNEADTPDNFQSRRPNTSFCFLDIRSPGLGDTAMYLCATSREGRVSYGYTFGSGTRLTVV.

Notes on this clone: The sample contains more than one DNA sequence encoding this CDR3. The V call is TRBV30, the J call TRBJ1-5; 7 bases agree with TRBD1. The germline V gene encodes CDR1 GTSNPN and CDR2 SVGIG (reference sequence). V trimming: 0 bases; J trimming: 7 bases; junction bases outside the gene matches: 3. There are 13 residues in the CDR3. CDR3 residues: CAWSVQGRQPQHF. The CDR3 DNA follows: TGTGCCTGGAGTGTACAGGGGCGGCAGCCCCAGCATTTT.

The chain joins TRBV6-2 or TRBV6-3 to TRBJ1-5; TRBD1 matches at 12 bases. The CDR3 has 21 residues. Trimming cost V 0 bases and J 3 bases; bases outside gene matches: 15. The germline CDR1 and CDR2 sequences are MNHEY and SVGEGT. The CDR3 protein is CASSYSHRGTGGFEFNQPQHF. CDR3 sequence (DNA): TGTGCCAGCAGTTACTCTCACCGCGGGACAGGGGGCTTTGAGTTCAATCAGCCCCAGCATTTT.

The rearrangement links TRBV5-8 to TRBJ2-7; D not certain. Germline lookup yields CDR1 SGHTS and CDR2 YDEGEE. CDR3 length equals 15 residues. Trimming pared 1 base from V and 2 bases from J, leaving 13 bases between. This CDR3 is CASSLRDTGPYEQYF. CDR3 coding DNA: TGTGCCAGCAGCTTGAGAGACACTGGGCCCTACGAGCAGTACTTC.

The CDR3 sequence is CASSLAGGDYGYTF. CDR3 DNA: TGCGCCAGCAGCTTGGCAGGAGGCGACTATGGCTACACCTTC. The gene calls are TRBV5-1 and TRBJ1-2; no definite D call. CDR3 size: 14 residues. Germline assignment: CDR1 SGHRS and CDR2 YFSETQ. The V and J ends lost 0 bases and 3 bases respectively, with 9 bases between them.

The chain carries TRBV12-3 or TRBV12-4 and TRBJ1-5; D unresolved. Deletions cut 2 bases from V and 5 bases from J, with 7 bases between. The CDR3 runs 13 residues. The CDR3 DNA is TGTGCCAGCAGTTTAAACAGCTATCAGCCCCAGCATTTT. Protein sequence: CASSLNSYQPQHF.

V gene TRBV7-6 combines with J gene TRBJ2-1; 9 bases map to TRBD1. The V gene end was trimmed by 6 bases and the J gene end by 6 bases; junction bases not matched to a gene: 12. The length of the CDR3 is 16 residues. Per germline, CDR1 SGHVS and CDR2 FNYEAQ. In DNA, the CDR3 is TGTGCCAGCAGATCAATCCCGGGGACAGGGTTCAATGAGCAGTTCTTC. Its translation: CASRSIPGTGFNEQFF.

This chain links TRBV5-4 with TRBJ2-1; 7 bases line up with TRBD2. Germline CDR1 reads SGHNT; CDR2 reads YYREEE (reference sequence). The J segment lost 4 bases and the V segment lost 0 bases, leaving 7 bases of the junction unmatched. CDR3 length: 16 residues. CDR3 in amino acids: CASSLGSGISYNEQFF. For the CDR3, the DNA is TGTGCCAGCAGCTTGGGGAGCGGGATTTCTTACAATGAGCAGTTCTTC.

This clone was detected only once. V usage is TRBV27 and J usage is TRBJ1-5; no clear D gene. The V end was cut by 5 bases, the J end by 4 bases, with 12 bases between. This CDR3 has 14 amino acids. Germline V CDR1 and CDR2: MNHEY, SMNVEV (reference sequence). The CDR3 DNA follows: TGTGCCAGCAGTAACGGACGGGATAATCAGCCCCAGCATTTT. It is translated as CASSNGRDNQPQHF.

The chain has TRBV5-1 and TRBJ2-2, with TRBD1 as a possible D gene (5 bases). Germline V CDR1 and CDR2: SGHRS, YFSETQ. Trimming took off 2 bases at V and 4 bases at J, with 9 bases between the two ends. This CDR3 has 14 amino acids. The CDR3: CASSLGHTTGELFF. The DNA of the CDR3 is TGCGCCAGCAGCTTAGGACATACCACCGGGGAGCTGTTTTTT.

This rearrangement joins TRBV6-2 or TRBV6-3 to TRBJ1-1; D uncertain. The germline gives CDR1 MNHEY, CDR2 SVGEGT. The CDR3 is 15 amino acids. V was trimmed by 2 bases and J by 1 base, leaving 11 bases between them. The CDR3 bases are TGTGCCAGCAGTTACGTCTCCCGGGGGAACACTGAAGCTTTCTTT. It specifies CASSYVSRGNTEAFF.

This chain uses TRBV11-2 with TRBJ2-7, with 8 positions matching TRBD2. Germline values: CDR1 SGHAT, CDR2 FQNNGV. CDR3 length equals 15 residues. The V gene end was trimmed by 5 bases and the J gene end by 3 bases; junction bases not matched to a gene: 9. The CDR3 DNA is TGTGCCAGCAGCCCGGTAGCGGGACCAATCTACGAGCAGTACTTC. The encoded protein is CASSPVAGPIYEQYF.